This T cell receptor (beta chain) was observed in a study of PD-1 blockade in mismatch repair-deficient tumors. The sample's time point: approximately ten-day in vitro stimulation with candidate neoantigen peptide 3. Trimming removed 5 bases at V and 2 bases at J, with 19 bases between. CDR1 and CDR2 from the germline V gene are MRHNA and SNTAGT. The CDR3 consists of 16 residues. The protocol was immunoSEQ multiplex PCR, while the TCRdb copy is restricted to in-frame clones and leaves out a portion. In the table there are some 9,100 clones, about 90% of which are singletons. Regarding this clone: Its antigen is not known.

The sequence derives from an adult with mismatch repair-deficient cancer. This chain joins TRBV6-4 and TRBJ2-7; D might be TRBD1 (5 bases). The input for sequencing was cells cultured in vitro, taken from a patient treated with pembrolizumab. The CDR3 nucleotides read TGTGCCAGCAGTCCCTCCGTTGACAGTCTTACCTACGAGCAGTACTTC. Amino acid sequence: CASSPSVDSLTYEQYF.